Detailed here is one TCR beta chain. Its antigen is as yet unknown. This entry belongs to a study of T-cell memory formation after mild COVID-19. Study at large: The two donors had largely donor-specific TCR clusters. Study observations and caveats: Clones that got smaller from day 15 to 85 had even CD4/CD8, while clones growing later tipped toward CD4+. The study detected some responding clones in pre-infection memory, suggesting cross-reactive memory joined.

Employing constant-segment primers, 5'RACE generated TCR alpha and TCR beta cDNA libraries bearing sample barcodes and UMIs. TCRdb ran MiXCR on the 5' RACE reads and lists one entry per CDR3 protein. The sample lists around 180,000 distinct CDR3 sequences, 16% occurring once. Germline values: CDR1 LGHDT, CDR2 YNNKEL (reference sequence). This CDR3 spans 15 amino acids. V lost 1 base and J 2 bases, leaving 11 bases between the germline ends. This chain uses TRBV3-1 with TRBJ2-5; D gene uncertain. Specimen: PBMCs or a T cell subset sorted from them (not recorded which). The source of this sequence is an adult woman who had mild COVID-19 (a few samples of this study predate the infection). Cell type and time point are not known. CDR3 loop: CASSQVTGPQETQYF. The CDR3 DNA is TGTGCCAGCAGCCAAGTGACGGGCCCGCAAGAGACCCAGTACTTC.